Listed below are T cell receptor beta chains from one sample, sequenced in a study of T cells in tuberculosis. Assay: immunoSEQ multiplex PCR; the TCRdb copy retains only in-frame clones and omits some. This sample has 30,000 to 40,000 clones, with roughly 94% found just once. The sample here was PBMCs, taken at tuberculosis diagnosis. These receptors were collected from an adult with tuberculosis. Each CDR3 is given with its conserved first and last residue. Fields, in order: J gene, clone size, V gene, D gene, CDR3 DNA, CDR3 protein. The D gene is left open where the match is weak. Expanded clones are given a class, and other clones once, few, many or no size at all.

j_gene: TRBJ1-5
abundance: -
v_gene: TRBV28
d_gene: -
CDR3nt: TGTGCCAGCAGTGACAGGAGAACGTCAACCCAGCATTTT
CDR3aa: CASSDRRTSTQHF

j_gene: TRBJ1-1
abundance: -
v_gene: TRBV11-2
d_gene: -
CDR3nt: TGTGCCAGCAGCTTAGGCCTGAGTGCGGAAGCTTTCTTT
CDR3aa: CASSLGLSAEAFF

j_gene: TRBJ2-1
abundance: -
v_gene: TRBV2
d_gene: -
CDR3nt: TGTGCCAGCAGTGGGTTAAGGGCCGGAGGTACCTACAATGAGCAGTTCTTC
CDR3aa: CASSGLRAGGTYNEQFF

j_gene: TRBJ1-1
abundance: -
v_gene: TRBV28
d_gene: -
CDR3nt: TGTGCCAGCAGTCTTCCACGGGAGGAATTCGCAGCTTTCTTT
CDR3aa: CASSLPREEFAAFF

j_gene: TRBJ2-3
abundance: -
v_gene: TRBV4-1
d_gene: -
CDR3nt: TGCGCCAGCAGCCAAGATAATGGGGGCTCTCGCACAGATACGCAGTATTTT
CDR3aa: CASSQDNGGSRTDTQYF

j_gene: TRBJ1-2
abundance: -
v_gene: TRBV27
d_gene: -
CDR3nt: TGTGCCAGCAGGAGTACAGGTTCCTATGGCTACACCTTC
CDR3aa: CASRSTGSYGYTF

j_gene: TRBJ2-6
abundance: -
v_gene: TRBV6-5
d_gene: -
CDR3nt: TGTGCCAGCAGCCCCCGGGTCTCTGGGGCCAACGTCCTGACTTTC
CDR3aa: CASSPRVSGANVLTF

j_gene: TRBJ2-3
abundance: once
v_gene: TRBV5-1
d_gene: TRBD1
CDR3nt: TGCGCCAGCAGCTTGGGACAGGGCAGCACAGATACGCAGTATTTT
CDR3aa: CASSLGQGSTDTQYF

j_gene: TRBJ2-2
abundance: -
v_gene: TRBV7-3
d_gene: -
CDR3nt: TGTGCCAGCAGCTTTAGCCGTGACACCGGGGAGCTGTTTTTT
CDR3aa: CASSFSRDTGELFF

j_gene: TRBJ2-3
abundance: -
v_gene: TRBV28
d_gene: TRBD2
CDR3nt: TGTGCCAGCAGTCCCGGACTAGCGGGGGGCACAGATACGCAGTATTTT
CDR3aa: CASSPGLAGGTDTQYF

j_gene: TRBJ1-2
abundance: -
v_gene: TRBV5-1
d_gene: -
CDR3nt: TGCGCCAGCAGCTTGGTTGCGGGTCCAAGTGGCTACACCTTC
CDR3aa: CASSLVAGPSGYTF

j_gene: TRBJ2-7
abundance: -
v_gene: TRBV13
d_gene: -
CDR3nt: TGTGCCAGCAGCTCCGGCGGGATCTACGAGCAGTACTTC
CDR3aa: CASSSGGIYEQYF

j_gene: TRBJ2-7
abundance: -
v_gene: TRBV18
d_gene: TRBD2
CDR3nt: TGTGCCAGCTCCCCCAATAGCGGGCTGTTGTCCTACGAGCAGTACTTC
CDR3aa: CASSPNSGLLSYEQYF

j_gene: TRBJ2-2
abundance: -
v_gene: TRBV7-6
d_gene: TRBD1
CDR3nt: TGTGCCAGCAGCTTAGGACAGGGACAGTCCACCGGGGAGCTGTTTTTT
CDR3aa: CASSLGQGQSTGELFF

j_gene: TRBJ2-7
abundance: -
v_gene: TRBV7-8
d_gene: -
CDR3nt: TGTGCCAGCAGCCCCTTGGGGGCGGGGGACTACGAGCAGTACTTC
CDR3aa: CASSPLGAGDYEQYF

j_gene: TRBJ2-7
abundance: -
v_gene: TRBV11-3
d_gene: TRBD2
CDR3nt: TGTGCCAGCAGCTTAACTGGCTGGCTAGCGGGGGGAAGCTACGAGCAGTACTTC
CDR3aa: CASSLTGWLAGGSYEQYF

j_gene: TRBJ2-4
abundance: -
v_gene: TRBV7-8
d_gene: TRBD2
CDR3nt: TGTGCCAGCAGCTTAGGTCGGCGGGGGGAGGCCAAAAACATTCAGTACTTC
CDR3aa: CASSLGRRGEAKNIQYF

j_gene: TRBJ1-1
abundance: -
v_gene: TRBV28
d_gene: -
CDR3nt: TGTGCCAGCAGTTTACTCAGCGAGGGAGCGGGGTGGACTGAAGCTTTCTTT
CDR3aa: CASSLLSEGAGWTEAFF

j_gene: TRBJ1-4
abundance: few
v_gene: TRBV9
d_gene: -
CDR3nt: TGTGCCAGCAGCTACACGAATGGGAGGGGCACTAATGAAAAACTGTTTTTT
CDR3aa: CASSYTNGRGTNEKLFF

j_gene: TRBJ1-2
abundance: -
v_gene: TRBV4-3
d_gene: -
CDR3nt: TGCGCCAGCAGCCAAGATCGTAGTTTAACCTCCTATGGCTACACCTTC
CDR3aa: CASSQDRSLTSYGYTF

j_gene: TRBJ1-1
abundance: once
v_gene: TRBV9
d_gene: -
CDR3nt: TGTGCCAGCAGCGTTGAAACAGGGCAAGGGGCTTTCTTT
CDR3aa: CASSVETGQGAFF

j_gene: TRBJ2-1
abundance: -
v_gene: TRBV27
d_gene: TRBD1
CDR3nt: TGTGCCAGCAGACGGGGACAGGTCTCCTACAATGAGCAGTTCTTC
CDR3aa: CASRRGQVSYNEQFF

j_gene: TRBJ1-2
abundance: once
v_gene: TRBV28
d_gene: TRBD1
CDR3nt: TGTGCCAGCAGGGACGACAGGGAGAGGAATGGCTACACCTTC
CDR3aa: CASRDDRERNGYTF

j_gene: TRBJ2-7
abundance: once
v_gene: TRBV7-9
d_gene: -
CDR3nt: TGTGCCAGCAGCTTGCAGGGGAAGGACTACGAGCAGTACTTC
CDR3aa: CASSLQGKDYEQYF

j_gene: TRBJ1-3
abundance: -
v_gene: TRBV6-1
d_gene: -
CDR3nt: TGTGCCAGCAGTGAAGAAATGACAGAAGGAAACACCATATATTTT
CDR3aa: CASSEEMTEGNTIYF

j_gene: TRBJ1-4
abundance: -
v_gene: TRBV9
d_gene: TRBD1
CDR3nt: TGTGCCAGCAGCGTCAGAGACAGGGGGATTGGTGAAAAACTGTTTTTT
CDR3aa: CASSVRDRGIGEKLFF

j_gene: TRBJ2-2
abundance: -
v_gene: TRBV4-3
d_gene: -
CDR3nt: TGCGCCAGCAGCAAAGACGGCAGGGTTGAAACCGGGGAGCTGTTTTTT
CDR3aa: CASSKDGRVETGELFF

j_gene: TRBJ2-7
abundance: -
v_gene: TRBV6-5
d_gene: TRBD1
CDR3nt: TGTGCCAGCAGTTACGTGGCAGGGGGCAACAACGAGCAGTACTTC
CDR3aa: CASSYVAGGNNEQYF

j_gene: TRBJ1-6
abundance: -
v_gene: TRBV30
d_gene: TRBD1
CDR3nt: TGTGCCTGGAGTTACGGGACAGGAAATTCACCCCTCCACTTT
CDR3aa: CAWSYGTGNSPLHF

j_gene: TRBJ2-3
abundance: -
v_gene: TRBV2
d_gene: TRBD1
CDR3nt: TGTGCCAGCAGAGAACAGGGGGCCTTGGCAGATACGCAGTATTTT
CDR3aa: CASREQGALADTQYF

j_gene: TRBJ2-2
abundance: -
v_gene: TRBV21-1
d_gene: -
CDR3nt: TGTGCCAGCAGAATCCCTCCTGGCAGAACAAAACACGCGAACACCGGGGAGCTGTTTTTT
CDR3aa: CASRIPPGRTKHANTGELFF

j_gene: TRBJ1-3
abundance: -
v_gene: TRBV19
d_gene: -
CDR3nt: TGTGCCAGTAGTATAAAGGGGTCTGCTGGAAACACCATATATTTT
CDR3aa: CASSIKGSAGNTIYF

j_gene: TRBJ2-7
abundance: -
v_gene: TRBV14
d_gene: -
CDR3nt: TGTGCCAGCAGCAGGGGCCCTAGCTCCTACGAGCAGTACTTC
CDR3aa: CASSRGPSSYEQYF

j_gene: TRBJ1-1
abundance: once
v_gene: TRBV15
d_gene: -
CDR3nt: TGTGCCACCAGGCGTACTCTGAACACTGAAGCTTTCTTT
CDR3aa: CATRRTLNTEAFF

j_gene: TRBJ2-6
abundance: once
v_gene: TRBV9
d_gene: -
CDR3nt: TGTGCCAGCACCCCGGGTCGCTCTGGGGCCAACGTCCTGACTTTC
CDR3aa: CASTPGRSGANVLTF

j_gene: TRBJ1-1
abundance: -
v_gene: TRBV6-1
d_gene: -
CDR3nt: TGTGCCAGCAGTGCCACGGGGAACACTGAAGCTTTCTTT
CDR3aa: CASSATGNTEAFF

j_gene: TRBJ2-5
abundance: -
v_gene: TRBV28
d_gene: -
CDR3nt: TGTGCCAGCAGTTTAGTACAAGCGATACAGACCCAGTACTTC
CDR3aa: CASSLVQAIQTQYF

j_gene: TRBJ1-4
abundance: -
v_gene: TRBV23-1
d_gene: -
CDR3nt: TGCGCCAGCAGTCAATCGCGGGGTGCGCTTAATGAAAAACTGTTTTTT
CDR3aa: CASSQSRGALNEKLFF

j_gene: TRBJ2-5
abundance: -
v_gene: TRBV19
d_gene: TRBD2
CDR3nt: TGTGCCAGTAGTATTATAGCGGGGTGGGCACAAGAGACCCAGTACTTC
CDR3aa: CASSIIAGWAQETQYF

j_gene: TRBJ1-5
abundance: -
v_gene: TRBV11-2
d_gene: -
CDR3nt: TGTGCCAGCAGCCCCCAGGGGCACAATCAGCCCCAGCATTTT
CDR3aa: CASSPQGHNQPQHF

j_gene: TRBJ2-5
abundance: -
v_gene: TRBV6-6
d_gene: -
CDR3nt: TGTGCCAGCAGCCGGACCCCTGGAGGGGAGACCCAGTACTTC
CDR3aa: CASSRTPGGETQYF

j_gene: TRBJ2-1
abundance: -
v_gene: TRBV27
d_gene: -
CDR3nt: TGTGCCAGCGGTTTCAAGGGGGTGATTTACAATGAGCAGTTCTTC
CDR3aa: CASGFKGVIYNEQFF

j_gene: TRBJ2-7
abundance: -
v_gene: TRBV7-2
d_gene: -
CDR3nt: TGTGCCAGCAGCTTAGAGGGGATTACCTACGAGCAGTACTTC
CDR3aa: CASSLEGITYEQYF

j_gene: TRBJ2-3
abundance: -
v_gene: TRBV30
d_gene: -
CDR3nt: TGTGCCTGGGCGGATGGTAGAGGGGATACGCAGTATTTT
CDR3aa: CAWADGRGDTQYF

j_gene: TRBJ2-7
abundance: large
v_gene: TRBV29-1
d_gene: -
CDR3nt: TGCAGCGTTTACTCCGGGACATCAACCTACGAGCAGTACTTC
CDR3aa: CSVYSGTSTYEQYF

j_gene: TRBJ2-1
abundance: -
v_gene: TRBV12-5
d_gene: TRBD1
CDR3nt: TGTGCTAGTGGTTTGGGACAGGGAACTTTCAATGAGCAGTTCTTC
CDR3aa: CASGLGQGTFNEQFF

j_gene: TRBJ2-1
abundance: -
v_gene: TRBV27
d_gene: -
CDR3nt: TGTGCCAGCGGGCGTTTTAACGACAATGAGCAGTTCTTC
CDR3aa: CASGRFNDNEQFF

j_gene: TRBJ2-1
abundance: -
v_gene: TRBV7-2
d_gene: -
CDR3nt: TGTGCCAGCAGCCTAGACTCTGTAGTCTATGAGCAGTTCTTC
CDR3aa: CASSLDSVVYEQFF

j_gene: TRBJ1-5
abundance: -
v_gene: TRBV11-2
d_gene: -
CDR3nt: TGTGCCAGCAGCCCAGGGGTTTCTAGCAATCAGCCCCAGCATTTT
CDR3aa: CASSPGVSSNQPQHF

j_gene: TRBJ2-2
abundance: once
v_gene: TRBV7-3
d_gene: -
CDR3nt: TGTGCCAGCAGCTTTTCCCTTACCGGGGAGCTGTTTTTT
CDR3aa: CASSFSLTGELFF

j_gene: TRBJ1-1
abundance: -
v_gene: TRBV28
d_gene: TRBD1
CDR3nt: TGTGCCAGCAGTCATGGACAGGGGGCCCATTGGGGCACTGAAGCTTTCTTT
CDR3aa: CASSHGQGAHWGTEAFF

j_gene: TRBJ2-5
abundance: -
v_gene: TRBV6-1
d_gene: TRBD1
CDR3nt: TGTGCCAGCAGTGACGGACAGGGAGGAATGGAGACCCAGTACTTC
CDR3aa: CASSDGQGGMETQYF

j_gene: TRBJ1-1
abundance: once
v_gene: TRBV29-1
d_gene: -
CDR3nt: TGCAGCGTTGGCTCCAGCGGTACTGAAGCTTTCTTT
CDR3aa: CSVGSSGTEAFF

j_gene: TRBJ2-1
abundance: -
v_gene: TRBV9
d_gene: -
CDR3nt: TGTGCCAGCAGCGTTTGGGTGGGGGCTCGATACAATGAGCAGTTCTTC
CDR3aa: CASSVWVGARYNEQFF

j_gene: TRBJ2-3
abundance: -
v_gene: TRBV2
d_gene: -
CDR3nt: TGTGCCAGCACCAAGTTGTGGGGCAGCACAGATACGCAGTATTTT
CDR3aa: CASTKLWGSTDTQYF

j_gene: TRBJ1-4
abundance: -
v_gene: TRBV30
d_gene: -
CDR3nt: TGTGCCTGGAGTGGGACGGGGTTTGAAAAACTGTTTTTT
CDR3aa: CAWSGTGFEKLFF

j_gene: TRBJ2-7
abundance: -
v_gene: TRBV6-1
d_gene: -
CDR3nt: TGTGCCAGCAGACAGACGAGCTACGAGCAGTACTTC
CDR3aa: CASRQTSYEQYF

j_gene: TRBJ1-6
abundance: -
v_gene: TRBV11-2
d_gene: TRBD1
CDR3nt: TGTGCCAGCAGCGGACCGACAGGGGCGGATAATTCACCCCTCCACTTT
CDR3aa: CASSGPTGADNSPLHF

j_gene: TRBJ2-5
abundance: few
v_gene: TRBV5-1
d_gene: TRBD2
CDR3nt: TGCGCCAGCAGCCCGGGACTAGCGGGGGGGCAAGAGACCCAGTACTTC
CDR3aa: CASSPGLAGGQETQYF